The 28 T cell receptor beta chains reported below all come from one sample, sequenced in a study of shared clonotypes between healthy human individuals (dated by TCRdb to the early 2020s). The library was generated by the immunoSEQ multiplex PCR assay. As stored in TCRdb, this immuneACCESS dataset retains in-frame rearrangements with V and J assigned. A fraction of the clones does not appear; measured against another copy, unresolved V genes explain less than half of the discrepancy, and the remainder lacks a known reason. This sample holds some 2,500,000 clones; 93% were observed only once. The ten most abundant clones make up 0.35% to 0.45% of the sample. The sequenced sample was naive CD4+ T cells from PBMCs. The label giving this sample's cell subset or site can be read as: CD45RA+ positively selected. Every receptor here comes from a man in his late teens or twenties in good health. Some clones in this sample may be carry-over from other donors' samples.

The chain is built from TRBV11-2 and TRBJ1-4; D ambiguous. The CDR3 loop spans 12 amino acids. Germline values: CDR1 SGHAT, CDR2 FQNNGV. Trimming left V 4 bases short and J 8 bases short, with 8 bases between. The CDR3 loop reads CASSSTREKLFF. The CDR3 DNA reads TGTGCCAGCAGCTCCACCCGGGAAAAACTGTTTTTT.

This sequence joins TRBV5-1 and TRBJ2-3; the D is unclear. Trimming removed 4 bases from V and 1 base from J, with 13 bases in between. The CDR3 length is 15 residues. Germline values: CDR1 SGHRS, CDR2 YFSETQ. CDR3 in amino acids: CASSLGRQGTDTQYF. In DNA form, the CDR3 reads TGCGCCAGCAGCCTCGGGCGGCAGGGCACAGATACGCAGTATTTT.

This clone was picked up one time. The CDR3 region is CAISAKIMGLASPSYNEQFF. The CDR3, as DNA: TGTGCCATCAGTGCAAAAATAATGGGACTAGCATCCCCCTCCTACAATGAGCAGTTCTTC. The chain recombines TRBV10-3 with TRBJ2-1; 9 positions match TRBD2. The junction had 16 bases not matched to a gene; V was cut back by 4 bases and J by 0 bases. The CDR3 sequence is 20 residues long. Germline assignment: CDR1 ENHRY and CDR2 SYGVKD.

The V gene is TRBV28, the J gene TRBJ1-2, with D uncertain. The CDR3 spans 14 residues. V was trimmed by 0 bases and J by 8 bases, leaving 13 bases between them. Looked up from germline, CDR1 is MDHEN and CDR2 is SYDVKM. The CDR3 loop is CASSLWGASQGYTF. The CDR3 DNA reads TGTGCCAGCAGTTTATGGGGCGCCTCCCAAGGCTACACCTTC.

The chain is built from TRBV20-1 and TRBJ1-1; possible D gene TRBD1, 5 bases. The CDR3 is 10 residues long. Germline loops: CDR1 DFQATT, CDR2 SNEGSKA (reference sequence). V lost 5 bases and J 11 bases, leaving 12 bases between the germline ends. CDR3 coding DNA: TGCAGTGCTGCGACCTGGGGGGCTTTCTTT. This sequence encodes CSAATWGAFF.

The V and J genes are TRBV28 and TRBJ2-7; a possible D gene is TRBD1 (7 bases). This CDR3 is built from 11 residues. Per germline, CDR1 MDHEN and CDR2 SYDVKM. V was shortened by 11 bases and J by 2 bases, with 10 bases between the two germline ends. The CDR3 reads CAGGTAYEQYF. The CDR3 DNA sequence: TGTGCCGGGGGGACAGCCTACGAGCAGTACTTC.

CDR3 DNA sequence: TGTGCCACCAGCATTGAGGGGAGGGCAAATCAGCCCCAGCATTTT. Its translation: CATSIEGRANQPQHF. The chain joins TRBV15 to TRBJ1-5, with D maybe TRBD1 (5 bases). Germline V gene lookup returns CDR1 LNHNV and CDR2 YYDKDF (reference sequence). The CDR3 spans 15 residues. Trimming pared 4 bases from V and 4 bases from J, leaving 14 bases between.

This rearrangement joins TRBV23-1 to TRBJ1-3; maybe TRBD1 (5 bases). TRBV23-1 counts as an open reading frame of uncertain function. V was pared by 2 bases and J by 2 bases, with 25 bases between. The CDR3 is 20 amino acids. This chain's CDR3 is CASSQTSDQTGGFPGNTIYF. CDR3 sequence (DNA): TGCGCCAGCAGTCAAACCTCGGACCAAACTGGGGGGTTCCCTGGAAACACCATATATTTT.

CDR3 DNA sequence: TGCGCCAGCAGCCAGGAGACAGGGGATTACGGGAGTCGGGGCTATGAGCAGTTCTTC. Translated: CASSQETGDYGSRGYEQFF. The rearrangement joins TRBV4-1 to TRBJ2-1, with 8 bases identical to TRBD1. The trim removed 3 bases at V and 8 bases at J, leaving 21 bases unmatched. The CDR3 runs to 19 residues. Germline loops: CDR1 MGHRA, CDR2 YSYEKL.

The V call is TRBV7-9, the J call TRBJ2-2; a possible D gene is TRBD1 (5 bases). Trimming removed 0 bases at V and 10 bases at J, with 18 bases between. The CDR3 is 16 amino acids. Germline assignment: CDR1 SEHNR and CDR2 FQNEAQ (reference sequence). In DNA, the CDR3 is TGTGCCAGCAGCTTAGCATGGCAGGGAAATCTGGAGGAGCTGTTTTTT. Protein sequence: CASSLAWQGNLEELFF.

CDR3 sequence (DNA): TGTGCCACCCACCAAGACAGGTCCTATGGCTACACCTTC. It specifies CATHQDRSYGYTF. V usage is TRBV5-4 and J usage is TRBJ1-2, with a possible D match to TRBD1 (6 bases). The CDR3 is made up of 13 amino acids. Trimming cost V 9 bases and J 4 bases, with 16 bases left between them. From germline, CDR1 is SGHNT and CDR2 YYREEE (reference sequence).

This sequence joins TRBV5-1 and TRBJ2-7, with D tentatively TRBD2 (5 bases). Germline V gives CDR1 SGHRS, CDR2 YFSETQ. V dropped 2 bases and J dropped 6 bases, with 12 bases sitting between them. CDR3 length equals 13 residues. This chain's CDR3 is CASSLGSRGEQYF. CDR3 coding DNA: TGCGCCAGCAGCTTAGGGTCCCGGGGCGAGCAGTACTTC.

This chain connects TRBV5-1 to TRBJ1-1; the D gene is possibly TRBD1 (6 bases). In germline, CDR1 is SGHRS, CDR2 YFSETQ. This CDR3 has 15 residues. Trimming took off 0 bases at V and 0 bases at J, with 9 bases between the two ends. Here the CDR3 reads CASSLDGQMNTEAFF. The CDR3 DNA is TGCGCCAGCAGCTTGGACGGACAGATGAACACTGAAGCTTTCTTT.

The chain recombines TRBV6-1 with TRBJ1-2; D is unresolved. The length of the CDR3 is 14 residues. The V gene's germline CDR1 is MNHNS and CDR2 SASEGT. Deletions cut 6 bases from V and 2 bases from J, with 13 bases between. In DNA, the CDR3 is TGTGCCAGCAGCGAGGGATTGAACAACTATGGCTACACCTTC. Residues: CASSEGLNNYGYTF.

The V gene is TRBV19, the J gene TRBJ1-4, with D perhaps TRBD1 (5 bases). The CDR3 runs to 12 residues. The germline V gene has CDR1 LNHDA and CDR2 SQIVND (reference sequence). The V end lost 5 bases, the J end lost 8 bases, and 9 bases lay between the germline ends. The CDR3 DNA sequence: TGTGCCAGTAGTCTGCGGGACGAAAAACTGTTTTTT. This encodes CASSLRDEKLFF.

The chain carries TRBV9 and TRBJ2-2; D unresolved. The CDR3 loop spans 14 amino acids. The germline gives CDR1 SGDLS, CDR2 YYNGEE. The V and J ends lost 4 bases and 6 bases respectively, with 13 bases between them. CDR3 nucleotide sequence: TGTGCCAGCAGCCCCCCATCAAGCGCCGGGGAGCTGTTTTTT. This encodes CASSPPSSAGELFF.

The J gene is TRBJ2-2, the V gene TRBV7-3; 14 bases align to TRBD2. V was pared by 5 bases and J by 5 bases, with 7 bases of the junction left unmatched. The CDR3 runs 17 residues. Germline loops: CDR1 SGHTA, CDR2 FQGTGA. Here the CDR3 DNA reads TGTGCCAGCAGCACGGGACTAGCGGGAGTAGGTACCGGGGAGCTGTTTTTT. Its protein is CASSTGLAGVGTGELFF.

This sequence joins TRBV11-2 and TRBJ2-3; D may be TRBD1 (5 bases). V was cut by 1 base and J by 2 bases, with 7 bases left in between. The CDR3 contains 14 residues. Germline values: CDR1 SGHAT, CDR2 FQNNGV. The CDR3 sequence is CASSLGRDTDTQYF. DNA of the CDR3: TGTGCCAGCAGCTTAGGCAGGGACACAGATACGCAGTATTTT.

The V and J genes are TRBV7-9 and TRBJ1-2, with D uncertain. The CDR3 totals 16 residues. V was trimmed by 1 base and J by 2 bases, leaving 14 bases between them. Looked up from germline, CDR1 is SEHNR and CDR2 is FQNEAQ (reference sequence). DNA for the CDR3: TGTGCCAGCAGCTTAGGCTACCCCGGTATCAACTATGGCTACACCTTC. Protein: CASSLGYPGINYGYTF.

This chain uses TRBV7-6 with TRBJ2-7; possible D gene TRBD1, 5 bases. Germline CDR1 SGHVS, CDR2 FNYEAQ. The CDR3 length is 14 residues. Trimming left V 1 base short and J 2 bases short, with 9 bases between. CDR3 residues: CASSLGKGPYEQYF. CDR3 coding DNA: TGTGCCAGCAGCTTAGGAAAGGGGCCCTACGAGCAGTACTTC. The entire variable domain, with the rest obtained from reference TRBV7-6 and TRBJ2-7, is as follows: GAGVSQSPRYKVTKRGQDVALRCDPISGHVSLYWYRQALGQGPEFLTYFNYEAQQDKSGLPNDRFSAERPEGSISTLTIQRTEQRDSAMYRCASSLGKGPYEQYFGPGTRLTVT.

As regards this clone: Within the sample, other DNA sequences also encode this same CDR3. The chain's CDR3 is CASSLVSGQQETQYF. CDR3 DNA: TGTGCCAGCAGCTTGGTCAGTGGCCAACAAGAGACCCAGTACTTC. V and J are TRBV7-2 and TRBJ2-5, with D hard to call. There are 15 residues in the CDR3. V shed 3 bases and J shed 2 bases, with 13 bases lying between them. Germline CDR1 is SGHTA and CDR2 is FQGNSA.

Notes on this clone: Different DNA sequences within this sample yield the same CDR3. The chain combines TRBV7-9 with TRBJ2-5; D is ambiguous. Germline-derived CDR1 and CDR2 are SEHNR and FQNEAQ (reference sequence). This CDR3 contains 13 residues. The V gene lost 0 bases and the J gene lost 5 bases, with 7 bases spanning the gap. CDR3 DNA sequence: TGTGCCAGCAGCTTAGCAGGGCTCGAGACCCAGTACTTC. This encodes CASSLAGLETQYF.

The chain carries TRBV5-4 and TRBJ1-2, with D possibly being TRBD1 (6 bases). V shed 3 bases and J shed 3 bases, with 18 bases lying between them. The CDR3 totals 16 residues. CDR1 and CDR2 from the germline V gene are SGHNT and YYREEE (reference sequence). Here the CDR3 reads CASSSFTVGGDYGYTF. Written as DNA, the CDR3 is TGTGCCAGCAGCTCTTTCACAGTGGGGGGCGACTATGGCTACACCTTC.

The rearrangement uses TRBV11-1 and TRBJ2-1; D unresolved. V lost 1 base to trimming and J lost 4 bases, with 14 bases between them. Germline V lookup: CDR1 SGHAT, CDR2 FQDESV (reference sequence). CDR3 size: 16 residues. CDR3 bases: TGTGCCAGCAGCTTAGACCCGGGTTCGAGATACAATGAGCAGTTCTTC. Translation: CASSLDPGSRYNEQFF. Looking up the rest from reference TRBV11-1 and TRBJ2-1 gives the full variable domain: EAEVAQSPRYKITEKSQAVAFWCDPISGHATLYWYRQILGQGPELLVQFQDESVVDDSQLPKDRFSAERLKGVDSTLKIQPAELGDSAMYLCASSLDPGSRYNEQFFGPGTRLTVL.

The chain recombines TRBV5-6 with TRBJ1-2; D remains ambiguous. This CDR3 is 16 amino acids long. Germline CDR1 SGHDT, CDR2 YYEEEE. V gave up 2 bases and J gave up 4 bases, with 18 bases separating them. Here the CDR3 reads CASSFRVLGRTYGYTF. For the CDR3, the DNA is TGTGCCAGCAGCTTTCGGGTACTCGGGCGGACCTATGGCTACACCTTC.

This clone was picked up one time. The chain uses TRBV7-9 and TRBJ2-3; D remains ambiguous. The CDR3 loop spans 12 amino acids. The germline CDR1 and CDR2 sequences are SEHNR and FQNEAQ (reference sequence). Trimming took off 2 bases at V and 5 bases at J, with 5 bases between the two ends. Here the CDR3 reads CASSLILDTQYF. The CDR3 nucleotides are TGTGCCAGCAGCTTAATACTAGATACGCAGTATTTT.

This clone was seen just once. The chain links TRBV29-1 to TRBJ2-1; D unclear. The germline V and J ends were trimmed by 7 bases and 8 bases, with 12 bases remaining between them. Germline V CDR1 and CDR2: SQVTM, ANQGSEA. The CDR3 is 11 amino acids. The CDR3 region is CSATAPDEQFF. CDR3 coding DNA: TGCAGCGCCACAGCTCCCGATGAGCAGTTCTTC.

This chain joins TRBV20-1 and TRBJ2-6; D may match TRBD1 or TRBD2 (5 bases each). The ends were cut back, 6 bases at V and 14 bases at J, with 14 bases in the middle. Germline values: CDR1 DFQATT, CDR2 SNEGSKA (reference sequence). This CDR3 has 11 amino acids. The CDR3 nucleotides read TGCAGTGCGAGGGACGGCCTCATCCTGACTTTC. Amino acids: CSARDGLILTF.